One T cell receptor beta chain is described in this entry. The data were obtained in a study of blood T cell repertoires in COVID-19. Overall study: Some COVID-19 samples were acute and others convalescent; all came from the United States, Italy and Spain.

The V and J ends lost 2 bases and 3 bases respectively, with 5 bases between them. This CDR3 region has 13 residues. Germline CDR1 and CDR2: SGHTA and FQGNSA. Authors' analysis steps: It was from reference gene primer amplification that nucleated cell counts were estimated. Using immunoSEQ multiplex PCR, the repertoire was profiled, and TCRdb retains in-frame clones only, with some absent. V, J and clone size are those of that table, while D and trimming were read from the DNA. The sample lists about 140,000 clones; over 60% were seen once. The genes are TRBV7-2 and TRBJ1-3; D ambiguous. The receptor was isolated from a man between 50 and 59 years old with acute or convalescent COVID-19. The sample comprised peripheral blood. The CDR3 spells CASSLSVGNTIYF. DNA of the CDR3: TGTGCCAGCAGCTTATCAGTTGGAAACACCATATATTTT.